The 30 T cell receptor beta chains in this list originate from one sample, sequenced in a study of beta chain features in type 1 diabetes. What was sequenced were expressed TCRB transcripts, since all of the isolated RNA had been reverse transcribed. TCRdb keeps only in-frame clones here, not all; method: immunoSEQ multiplex PCR. Of under 400,000 clones listed, roughly 12% are singletons. Sequencing used naive CD4+ T cells from blood. These receptors were obtained from a man aged 18 to 29 in good health.

This clone came up a few times. The rearrangement joins TRBV7-2 to TRBJ2-1, with no clear D. Between the trimmed V and J ends, which lost 1 base and 2 bases, there was a span of 6 bases. This CDR3 is built from 14 residues. The germline gives CDR1 SGHTA, CDR2 FQGNSA. The chain's CDR3 is CASSLDGPYNEQFF. The CDR3 nucleotides are TGTGCCAGCAGCTTAGACGGTCCCTACAATGAGCAGTTCTTC.

This clone was seen only a few times. This chain links TRBV28 with TRBJ1-5, with no clear D. The V gene lost 2 bases and the J gene lost 6 bases, with 11 bases spanning the gap. The CDR3 sequence is 14 residues long. Germline CDR1 reads MDHEN; CDR2 reads SYDVKM. The CDR3 DNA sequence: TGTGCCAGCAGTTTAGGAGGGCGGGTTCAGCCCCAGCATTTT. The encoded protein is CASSLGGRVQPQHF.

This clone was found a few times. This chain joins TRBV5-4 and TRBJ2-5; no clear D. V shed 4 bases and J shed 7 bases, with 17 bases lying between them. Germline CDR1 SGHNT, CDR2 YYREEE (reference sequence). The length of the CDR3 is 14 residues. The DNA for the CDR3 is TGTGCCAGCAGCCCGGCGACTGCCCGTGGGACCCAGTACTTC. This sequence encodes CASSPATARGTQYF. The whole variable domain, filled in from reference TRBV5-4 and TRBJ2-5, reads ETGVTQSPTHLIKTRGQQVTLRCSSQSGHNTVSWYQQALGQGPQFIFQYYREEENGRGNFPPRFSGLQFPNYSSELNVNALELDDSALYLCASSPATARGTQYFGPGTRLLVL.

The chain combines TRBV28 with TRBJ1-2; D ambiguous. The CDR3 totals 15 residues. Germline lookup yields CDR1 MDHEN and CDR2 SYDVKM. V was clipped by 5 bases and J by 1 base, with 14 bases between them. CDR3 sequence reads: CASSQNHHSNYGYTF. The CDR3 DNA is TGTGCCAGCAGTCAAAACCATCACAGTAACTATGGCTACACCTTC.

In its sample, this clone was seen a few times. The CDR3 DNA follows: TGTGCCAGCAGCCCGGGACTTACGAACACTGAAGCTTTCTTT. Residues: CASSPGLTNTEAFF. The rearrangement uses TRBV7-3 and TRBJ1-1, with D tentatively TRBD1 (5 bases). Germline V lookup: CDR1 SGHTA, CDR2 FQGTGA. Trimming cost V 5 bases and J 1 base, with 11 bases left between them. CDR3 length equals 14 residues.

This clone turned up a few times. The chain uses TRBV27 and TRBJ2-5, with TRBD2 as a possible D gene (6 bases). V lost 6 bases and J 7 bases, leaving 18 bases between the germline ends. The germline gives CDR1 MNHEY, CDR2 SMNVEV (reference sequence). This CDR3 region has 14 residues. CDR3 in DNA: TGTGCCAGCAGGCCCAGCGGGCTAGTGGGGACCCAGTACTTC. Amino acid sequence: CASRPSGLVGTQYF.

This clone showed up just a few times. The gene calls are TRBV19 and TRBJ2-3; 10 bases align to TRBD1. CDR1 LNHDA and CDR2 SQIVND come from the germline V gene (reference sequence). Trimming at V came to 4 bases and at J to 1 base, leaving 14 bases not matched to a gene. The CDR3 consists of 19 residues. This chain's CDR3 is CASSRRSGTGASRTDTQYF. CDR3 bases: TGTGCCAGTAGTAGACGCTCAGGGACAGGGGCCTCTCGCACAGATACGCAGTATTTT.

This clone has a handful of counts. The rearrangement links TRBV4-2 to TRBJ2-5; 11 nucleotides line up with TRBD2. This CDR3 contains 16 residues. V lost 5 bases to trimming and J lost 2 bases; unmatched junction nucleotides: 7. Germline V gene sequence: CDR1 LGHNA, CDR2 YNFKEQ. CDR3 coding DNA: TGTGCCAGCAGCGACCATAGCGGGAGGGCACAAGAGACCCAGTACTTC. Encoded protein: CASSDHSGRAQETQYF.

This clone was seen a few times. This sequence joins TRBV30 and TRBJ1-1; D perhaps matches TRBD1 (5 bases). The CDR3 loop spans 14 amino acids. V lost 2 bases, J lost 2 bases, and 12 bases lay in between. Germline V gene lookup returns CDR1 GTSNPN and CDR2 SVGIG (reference sequence). The CDR3: CAWSRQKLNTEAFF. The CDR3 nucleotides read TGTGCCTGGAGTAGACAGAAACTTAACACTGAAGCTTTCTTT.

This clone came up a few times. The CDR3 DNA sequence: TGTGCCAGCAGAGGACTAGCGGGGATTAGCTCCTACAATGAGCAGTTCTTC. Translating it yields CASRGLAGISSYNEQFF. The chain uses TRBV28 and TRBJ2-1, with 12 bases lining up with TRBD2. The CDR3 totals 17 residues. Per the germline V gene, CDR1 is MDHEN and CDR2 is SYDVKM. The ends lost 6 bases at V and 0 bases at J; junction bases unmatched: 6.

This clone was observed many times. This chain joins TRBV29-1 and TRBJ2-7, with TRBD2 matching 8 bases. The germline V gene encodes CDR1 SQVTM and CDR2 ANQGSEA. J lost 4 bases, V lost 7 bases, and 9 bases had no gene match. There are 13 residues in the CDR3. CDR3 nucleotide sequence: TGCAGCGCCTGCTCGGTAGCGGGATACGAGCAGTACTTC. Translated, it gives CSACSVAGYEQYF.

This clone was observed a handful of times. This chain uses TRBV4-1 with TRBJ2-7, with 7 bases lining up with TRBD2. The CDR3 runs to 16 residues. Germline lookup yields CDR1 MGHRA and CDR2 YSYEKL. Unmatched junction bases numbered 11, after V lost 2 bases and J lost 4 bases. The CDR3 spells CASSQTWDEGGYEQYF. The CDR3 DNA sequence: TGCGCCAGCAGCCAAACTTGGGACGAGGGAGGGTACGAGCAGTACTTC.

A few counts support this clone. The chain links TRBV5-1 to TRBJ1-2; tentatively, D is TRBD1 (5 bases). This CDR3 comprises 14 residues. V was shortened by 0 bases and J by 7 bases, with 13 bases between the two germline ends. CDR1 is SGHRS and CDR2 is YFSETQ in the germline V gene. CDR3 in DNA: TGCGCCAGCAGCTTGGATGGAGGGGAGGGTGGCTACACCTTC. Encoded protein: CASSLDGGEGGYTF.

This clone appeared a few times. The genes are TRBV25-1 and TRBJ1-2; a weak D match, TRBD1 (5 bases). From germline, CDR1 is MGHDK and CDR2 SYGVNS. V dropped 6 bases and J dropped 3 bases, with 11 bases sitting between them. The CDR3 is made up of 13 amino acids. This chain's CDR3 is CASSPGGDYGYTF. The DNA of the CDR3 is TGTGCCAGCAGCCCTGGGGGGGACTATGGCTACACCTTC.

This clone was detected only a few times. J is TRBJ2-7 and V is TRBV29-1, with 11 positions matching TRBD2. V lost 3 bases and J lost 7; bases outside the gene matches: 5. This CDR3 contains 13 residues. The germline gives CDR1 SQVTM, CDR2 ANQGSEA. The DNA for the CDR3 is TGCAGCGTTGAGAAACTAGCGGGAGTTGAGCAGTACTTC. Translation gives CSVEKLAGVEQYF.

This clone was counted a few times. The chain uses TRBV10-3 and TRBJ2-2; 11 bases are shared with TRBD1. With 5 bases clipped from V and 6 bases from J, the junction kept 5 bases outside the gene matches. The germline gives CDR1 ENHRY, CDR2 SYGVKD. This CDR3 contains 15 residues. CDR3 in amino acids: CAISTPGQGAGELFF. The DNA of the CDR3 is TGTGCCATCAGTACACCGGGACAGGGGGCCGGGGAGCTGTTTTTT.

The J gene is TRBJ2-7, the V gene TRBV28; D might be TRBD1 (6 bases). CDR1 is MDHEN, CDR2 SYDVKM, per germline. Between the trimmed V and J ends, which lost 3 bases and 0 bases, there was a span of 18 bases. The CDR3 is 17 amino acids. CDR3: CASSLDMGDISSYEQYF. CDR3 in DNA: TGTGCCAGCAGTTTGGATATGGGGGACATTAGCTCCTACGAGCAGTACTTC.

This clone was counted between two and nine times. This chain joins TRBV7-9 and TRBJ2-5; D is unresolved. The CDR3 sequence is 13 residues long. Germline values: CDR1 SEHNR, CDR2 FQNEAQ (reference sequence). Trimming took 2 bases from V and 5 from J, leaving 9 bases between them. This CDR3 is CASSLMSAETQYF. DNA for the CDR3: TGTGCCAGCAGCTTAATGTCAGCGGAGACCCAGTACTTC.

This clone was observed a handful of times. The chain couples TRBV7-9 to TRBJ2-2; D is uncertain. CDR3 length equals 15 residues. The V gene lost 2 bases and the J gene lost 5 bases, with 12 bases spanning the gap. Per germline, CDR1 SEHNR and CDR2 FQNEAQ (reference sequence). The CDR3 region has the DNA TGTGCCAGCAGCTTACCTAGGTCGGATACCGGGGAGCTGTTTTTT. It specifies CASSLPRSDTGELFF.

The rearrangement joins TRBV5-1 to TRBJ2-5, with 9 bases that match TRBD1. Losses at the gene ends were 4 bases for V and 13 bases for J; bases not matched to a gene: 14. This CDR3 contains 14 residues. Looked up from germline, CDR1 is SGHRS and CDR2 is YFSETQ. The CDR3 bases are TGCGCCAGCAGCCCCCGGGACAGGGCGGGCCATCGGTACTTC. As protein: CASSPRDRAGHRYF.

The table lists this clone with a few counts. The chain uses TRBV7-2 and TRBJ2-1, with D possibly being TRBD1 (5 bases). The CDR3 totals 15 residues. The germline gives CDR1 SGHTA, CDR2 FQGNSA. V lost 3 bases, J lost 0 bases, and 9 bases lay in between. CDR3 loop: CASSFGRDSYNEQFF. In DNA, the CDR3 is TGTGCCAGCAGCTTCGGCAGGGACTCCTACAATGAGCAGTTCTTC.

This clone was counted a few times. The chain employs TRBV2 and TRBJ2-7; 7 bases match TRBD2. The V gene end was trimmed by 3 bases and the J gene end by 7 bases; junction bases not matched to a gene: 9. The CDR3 is made up of 14 amino acids. Germline CDR1 reads SNHLY; CDR2 reads FYNNEI. CDR3 protein: CASSDAGGTAEQYF. For the CDR3, the DNA is TGTGCCAGCAGTGATGCCGGGGGGACGGCGGAGCAGTACTTC.

This clone came up a few times. The V call is TRBV9, the J call TRBJ2-3, with D perhaps matching TRBD1 (5 bases). CDR1 and CDR2 (germline): SGDLS, YYNGEE. Trimming took off 3 bases at V and 2 bases at J, with 10 bases between the two ends. This CDR3 spans 14 amino acids. The DNA for the CDR3 is TGTGCCAGCAGCGGGGGCAGGGCCACAGATACGCAGTATTTT. Its translation: CASSGGRATDTQYF.

The chain combines TRBV5-1 with TRBJ2-7; D not certain. CDR1 and CDR2 from the germline V gene are SGHRS and YFSETQ. Trimming left V 0 bases short and J 4 bases short, with 17 bases between. The length of the CDR3 is 16 residues. CDR3 nucleotides: TGCGCCAGCAGCTTGGCCGTCCGCGGCCCTGGGTACGAGCAGTACTTC. Its protein is CASSLAVRGPGYEQYF.

This clone was detected only a few times. The chain carries TRBV2 and TRBJ1-2, with 8 bases lining up with TRBD1. This CDR3 spans 15 amino acids. The V segment lost 5 bases and the J segment 8 bases; nucleotides outside the gene matches: 13. Per germline, CDR1 SNHLY and CDR2 FYNNEI. The CDR3 DNA reads TGTGCCAGCAGTACGGACAGGGTTACGTCGCGGGGCTACACCTTC. This gives the protein CASSTDRVTSRGYTF.

V usage is TRBV6-5 and J usage is TRBJ2-3, with unresolved D. Germline V lookup: CDR1 MNHEY, CDR2 SVGAGI. V was trimmed by 0 bases and J by 1 base, leaving 8 bases between them. CDR3 length: 15 residues. The CDR3 sequence is CASSYSKLRTDTQYF. CDR3 in DNA: TGTGCCAGCAGTTACTCGAAACTTCGCACAGATACGCAGTATTTT.

The chain joins TRBV5-1 to TRBJ1-1; D is unclear. Germline V gives CDR1 SGHRS, CDR2 YFSETQ. This CDR3 is 12 amino acids long. Trimming removed 0 bases from V and 7 bases from J, with 7 bases in between. The CDR3 reads CASSLAGSEAFF. The CDR3 DNA sequence: TGCGCCAGCAGCTTGGCCGGGAGTGAAGCTTTCTTT.

This clone was detected a few times. The genes are TRBV6-6 and TRBJ2-5, with D possibly TRBD1 on 6 matching bases. In germline, CDR1 is MNHNY, CDR2 SVGAGI (reference sequence). Trimming shortened V by 4 bases and J by 0 bases, and 12 bases separated the two germline ends. This CDR3 has 15 residues. The CDR3 reads CASSSFRDNQETQYF. The CDR3 nucleotides are TGTGCCAGCAGTTCTTTCCGGGACAACCAAGAGACCCAGTACTTC.

The gene calls are TRBV18 and TRBJ2-5; the match to TRBD1 covers 7 bases. J gave up 1 base and V 6 bases, and 5 bases lay outside the gene matches. This CDR3 has 14 amino acids. Germline CDR1 KGHSH, CDR2 LQKENI. Here the CDR3 reads CASSSQGIQETQYF. The CDR3 DNA reads TGTGCCAGCTCGTCACAGGGGATCCAAGAGACCCAGTACTTC.

This clone was seen only a few times. The CDR3 DNA follows: TGCGCCAGCAGCGTCGGAAGGGGGGAGACCCAGTACTTC. Protein product: CASSVGRGETQYF. This sequence joins TRBV5-1 and TRBJ2-5, with a possible D match to TRBD1 (6 bases). This CDR3 spans 13 amino acids. The germline V gene has CDR1 SGHRS and CDR2 YFSETQ. Trimming removed 4 bases from V and 5 bases from J, with 12 bases in between.